This TCR beta chain was observed in a study of technical replicates of blood from a few donors. This CDR3 is 17 amino acids long. Germline-derived CDR1 and CDR2 are SGDLS and YYNGEE. With 4 bases removed from V and 0 bases from J, the gap between germline ends came to 17 bases. The protocol was immunoSEQ multiplex PCR, while the TCRdb copy is restricted to in-frame clones and leaves out a portion. The data hold roughly 80,000 clones, with about 89% observed a single time. The specimen sequenced was T cells isolated from PBMCs. The genes are TRBV9 and TRBJ2-1, with D unclear. This sequence was found in a human donor in good health. For the CDR3, the DNA is TGTGCCAGCAGCCAGAGGTCGACGGCCAGCTCCTACAATGAGCAGTTCTTC. Protein: CASSQRSTASSYNEQFF.